This T cell receptor (beta chain) was captured by sequencing in a study of cytomegalovirus exposure and HLA in healthy donors. Study-level background: Caucasian-associated ancestry cluster membership applied to about four fifths of approximately 400 genotyped donors. Study-wide results and caveats: A prior analysis recorded that most TCR beta V segments were productive about 87% or about 30% of the time. Cytomegalovirus association was listed for roughly 160 TCR beta chains.

It was with 60 Vbeta and 13 Jbeta primers that the PCR ran. Measured with immunoSEQ multiplex PCR; TCRdb has only the in-frame clones, and not every one. The sample includes about 170,000 clones, approximately 71% of them seen just once. The CDR3 has 14 amino acids. Germline-derived CDR1 and CDR2 are SQVTM and ANQGSEA. Trimming cost V 6 bases and J 0 bases, with 12 bases left between them. Details on this clone: Its target is unknown.

The chain has TRBV29-1 and TRBJ1-3; D is undetermined. This receptor was obtained from a woman aged 18-35 years in good health and CMV-seropositive. The material sequenced was PBMCs. CDR3 sequence: CSVFLGSSGNTIYF. CDR3 nucleotide sequence: TGCAGCGTATTTCTGGGGAGCTCTGGAAACACCATATATTTT.